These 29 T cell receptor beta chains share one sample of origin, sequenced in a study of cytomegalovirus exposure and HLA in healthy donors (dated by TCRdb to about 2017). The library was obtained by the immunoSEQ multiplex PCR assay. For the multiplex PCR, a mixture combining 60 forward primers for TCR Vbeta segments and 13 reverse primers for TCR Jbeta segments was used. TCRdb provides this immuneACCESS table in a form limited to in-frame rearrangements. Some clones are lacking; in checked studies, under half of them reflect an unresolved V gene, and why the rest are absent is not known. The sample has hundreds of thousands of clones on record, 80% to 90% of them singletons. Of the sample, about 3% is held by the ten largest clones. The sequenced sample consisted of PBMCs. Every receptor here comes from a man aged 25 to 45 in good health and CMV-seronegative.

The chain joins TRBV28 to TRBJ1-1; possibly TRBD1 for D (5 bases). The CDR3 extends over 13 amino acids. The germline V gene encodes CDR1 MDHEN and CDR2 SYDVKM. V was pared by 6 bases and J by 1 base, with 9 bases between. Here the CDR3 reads CASRFTGNTEAFF. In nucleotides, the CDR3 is TGTGCCAGCAGGTTCACAGGGAACACTGAAGCTTTCTTT.

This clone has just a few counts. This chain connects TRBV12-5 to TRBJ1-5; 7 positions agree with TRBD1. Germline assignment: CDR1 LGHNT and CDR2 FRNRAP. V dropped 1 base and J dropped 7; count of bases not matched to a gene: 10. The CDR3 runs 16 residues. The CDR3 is CASGLDPGQRKQPQHF. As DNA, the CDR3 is TGTGCTAGTGGTTTGGACCCGGGACAGAGAAAACAGCCCCAGCATTTT.

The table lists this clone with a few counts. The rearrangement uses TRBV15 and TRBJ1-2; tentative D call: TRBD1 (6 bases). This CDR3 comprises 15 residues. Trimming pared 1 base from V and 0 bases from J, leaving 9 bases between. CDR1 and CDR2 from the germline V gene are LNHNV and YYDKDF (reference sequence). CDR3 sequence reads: CATSRGDRSNYGYTF. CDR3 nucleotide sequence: TGTGCCACCAGCAGAGGTGACAGGTCTAACTATGGCTACACCTTC.

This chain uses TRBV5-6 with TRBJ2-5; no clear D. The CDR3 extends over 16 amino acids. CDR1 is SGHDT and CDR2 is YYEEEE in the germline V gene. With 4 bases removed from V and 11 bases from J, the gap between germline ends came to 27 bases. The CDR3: CASSHSGPVLPTKQYF. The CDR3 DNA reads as TGTGCCAGCAGCCACTCTGGGCCCGTTCTTCCTACGAAGCAGTACTTC.

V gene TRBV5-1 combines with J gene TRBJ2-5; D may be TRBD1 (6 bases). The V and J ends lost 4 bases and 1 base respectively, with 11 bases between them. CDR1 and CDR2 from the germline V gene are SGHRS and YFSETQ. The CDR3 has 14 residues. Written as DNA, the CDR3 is TGCGCCAGCAGCCGCTCGACAGGCCAAGAGACCCAGTACTTC. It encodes CASSRSTGQETQYF.

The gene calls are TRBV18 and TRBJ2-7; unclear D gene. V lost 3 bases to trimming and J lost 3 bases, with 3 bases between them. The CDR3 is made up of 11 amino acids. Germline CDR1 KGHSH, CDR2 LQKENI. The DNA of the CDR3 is TGTGCCAGCTCACCCGGCTACGAGCAGTACTTC. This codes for CASSPGYEQYF.

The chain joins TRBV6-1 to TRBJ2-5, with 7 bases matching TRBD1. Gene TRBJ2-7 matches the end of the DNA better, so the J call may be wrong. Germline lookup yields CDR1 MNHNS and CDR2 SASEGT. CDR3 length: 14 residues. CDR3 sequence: CASRLTGWPYEQYF. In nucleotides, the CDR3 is TGTGCCAGCAGACTGACAGGGTGGCCCTACGAGCAGTACTTC.

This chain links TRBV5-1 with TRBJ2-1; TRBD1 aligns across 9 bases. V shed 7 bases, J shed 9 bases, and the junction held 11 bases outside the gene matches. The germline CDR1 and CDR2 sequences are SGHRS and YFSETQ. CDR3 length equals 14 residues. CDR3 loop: CASAYGTGSSEQFF. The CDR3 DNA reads TGCGCCAGCGCATACGGGACAGGGTCTTCTGAGCAGTTCTTC.

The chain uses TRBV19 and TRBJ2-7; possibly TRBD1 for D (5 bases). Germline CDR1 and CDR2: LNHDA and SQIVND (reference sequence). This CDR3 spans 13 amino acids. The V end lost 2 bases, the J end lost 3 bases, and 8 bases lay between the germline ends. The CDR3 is CASSIRQSYEQYF. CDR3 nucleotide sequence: TGTGCCAGTAGTATACGACAGAGCTACGAGCAGTACTTC.

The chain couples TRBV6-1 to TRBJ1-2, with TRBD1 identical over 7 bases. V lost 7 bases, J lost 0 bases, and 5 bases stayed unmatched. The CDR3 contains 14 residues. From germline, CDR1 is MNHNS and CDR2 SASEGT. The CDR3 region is CASMRQGANYGYTF. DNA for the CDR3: TGTGCCAGCATGCGGCAGGGGGCTAACTATGGCTACACCTTC.

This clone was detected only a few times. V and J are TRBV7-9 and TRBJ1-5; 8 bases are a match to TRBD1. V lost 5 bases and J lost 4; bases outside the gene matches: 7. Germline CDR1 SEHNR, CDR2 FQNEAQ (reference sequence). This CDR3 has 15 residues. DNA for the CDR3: TGTGCCAGCAGCCAGGGACAGGCCCGTAATCAGCCCCAGCATTTT. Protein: CASSQGQARNQPQHF.

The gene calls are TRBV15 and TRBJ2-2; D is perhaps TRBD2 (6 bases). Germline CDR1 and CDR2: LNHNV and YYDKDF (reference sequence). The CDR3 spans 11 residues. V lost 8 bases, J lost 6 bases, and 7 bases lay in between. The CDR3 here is CATGGAGELFF. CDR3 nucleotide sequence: TGTGCCACCGGCGGGGCCGGGGAGCTGTTTTTT. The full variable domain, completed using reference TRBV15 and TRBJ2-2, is DAMVIQNPRYQVTQFGKPVTLSCSQTLNHNVMYWYQQKSSQAPKLLFHYYDKDFNNEADTPDNFQSRRPNTSFCFLDIRSPGLGDTAMYLCATGGAGELFFGEGSRLTVL.

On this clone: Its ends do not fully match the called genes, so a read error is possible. The CDR3 region is CASSLARRDLNSPPHF. CDR3 DNA: TGTGCCAGCAGCTTGGCCCGCCGGGATCTAAATTCACCCCCCCACTTT. This sequence joins TRBV5-6 and TRBJ1-6; no firm D call. This CDR3 region has 16 residues. Per germline, CDR1 SGHDT and CDR2 YYEEEE.

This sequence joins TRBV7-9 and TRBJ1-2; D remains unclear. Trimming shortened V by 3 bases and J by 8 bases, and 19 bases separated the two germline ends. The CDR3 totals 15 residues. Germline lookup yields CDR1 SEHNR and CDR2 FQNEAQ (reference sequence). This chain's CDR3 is CASSFRTATKEGYTF. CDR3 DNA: TGTGCCAGCAGCTTCCGGACTGCTACCAAGGAGGGCTACACCTTC. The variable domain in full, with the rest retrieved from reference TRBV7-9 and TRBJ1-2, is DTGVSQNPRHKITKRGQNVTFRCDPISEHNRLYWYRQTLGQGPEFLTYFQNEAQLEKSRLLSDRFSAERPKGSFSTLEIQRTEQGDSAMYLCASSFRTATKEGYTFGSGTRLTVV.

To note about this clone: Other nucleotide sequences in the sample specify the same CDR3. The CDR3 bases are TGTGCCAGCAGTGAGGTCGACAGGGCCAATCCCTACGAGCAGTACTTC. Protein sequence: CASSEVDRANPYEQYF. The chain recombines TRBV2 with TRBJ2-7, with TRBD1 matching over 7 bases. This CDR3 has 16 residues. Germline V lookup: CDR1 SNHLY, CDR2 FYNNEI. Losses at the gene ends were 3 bases for V and 2 bases for J; bases not matched to a gene: 10. The full variable domain, rest sourced from reference TRBV2 and TRBJ2-7, is EPEVTQTPSHQVTQMGQEVILRCVPISNHLYFYWYRQILGQKVEFLVSFYNNEISEKSEIFDDQFSVERPDGSNFTLKIRSTKLEDSAMYFCASSEVDRANPYEQYFGPGTRLTVT.

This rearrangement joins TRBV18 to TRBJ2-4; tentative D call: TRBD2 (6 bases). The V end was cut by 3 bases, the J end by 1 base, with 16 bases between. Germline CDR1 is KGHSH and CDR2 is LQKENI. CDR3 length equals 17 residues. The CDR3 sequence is CASSPPSRGLAKNIQYF. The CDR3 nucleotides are TGTGCCAGCTCACCGCCTTCGCGGGGCCTCGCCAAAAACATTCAGTACTTC.

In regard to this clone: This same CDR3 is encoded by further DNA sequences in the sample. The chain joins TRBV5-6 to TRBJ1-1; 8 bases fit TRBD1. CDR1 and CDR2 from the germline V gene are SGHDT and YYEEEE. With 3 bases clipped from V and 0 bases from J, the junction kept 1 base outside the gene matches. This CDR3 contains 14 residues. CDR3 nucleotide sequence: TGTGCCAGCAGCTGGACAGGGTTGAACACTGAAGCTTTCTTT. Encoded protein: CASSWTGLNTEAFF.

CDR3 nucleotide sequence: TGTGCCAGCAGCTCCAACAGGACCCCCTATGGCTACACCTTC. This gives the protein CASSSNRTPYGYTF. The V and J genes are TRBV5-5 and TRBJ1-2, with D maybe TRBD1 (5 bases). Trimming removed 3 bases at V and 4 bases at J, with 13 bases between. The germline V gene encodes CDR1 SGHKS and CDR2 YYEKEE (reference sequence). The CDR3 covers 14 residues.

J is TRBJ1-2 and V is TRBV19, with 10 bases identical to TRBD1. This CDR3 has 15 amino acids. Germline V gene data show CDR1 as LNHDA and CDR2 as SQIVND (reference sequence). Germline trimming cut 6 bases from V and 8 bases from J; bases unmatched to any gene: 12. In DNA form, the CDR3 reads TGTGCCAGTAGACCCGAGACAGGGGGCTCAAGGGGCTACACCTTC. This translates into CASRPETGGSRGYTF.

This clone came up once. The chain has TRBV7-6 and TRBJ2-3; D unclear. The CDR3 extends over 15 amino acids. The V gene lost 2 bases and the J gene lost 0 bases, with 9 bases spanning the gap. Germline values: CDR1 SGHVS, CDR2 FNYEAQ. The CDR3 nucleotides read TGTGCCAGCAGCTTAACCGTGACTAGCACAGATACGCAGTATTTT. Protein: CASSLTVTSTDTQYF.

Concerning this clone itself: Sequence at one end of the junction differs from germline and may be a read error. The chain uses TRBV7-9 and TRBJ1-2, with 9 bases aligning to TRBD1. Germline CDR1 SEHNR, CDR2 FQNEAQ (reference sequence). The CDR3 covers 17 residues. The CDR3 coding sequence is TGTTCCAGCAGCTTAGGAGAAACAGGGGGCGAGGTCTATGGCTACACCTTC. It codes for CSSSLGETGGEVYGYTF.

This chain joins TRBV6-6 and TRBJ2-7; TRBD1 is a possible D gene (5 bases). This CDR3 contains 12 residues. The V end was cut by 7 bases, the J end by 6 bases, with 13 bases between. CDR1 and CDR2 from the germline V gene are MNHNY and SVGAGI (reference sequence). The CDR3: CASTPSGPEQYF. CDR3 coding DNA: TGTGCCAGCACTCCCTCAGGGCCCGAGCAGTACTTC.

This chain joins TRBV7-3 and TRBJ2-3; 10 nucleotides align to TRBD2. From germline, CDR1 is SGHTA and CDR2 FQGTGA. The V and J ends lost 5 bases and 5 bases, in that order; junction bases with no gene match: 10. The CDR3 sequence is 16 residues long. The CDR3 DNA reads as TGTGCCAGCAGCCACCGCCAGCGGGGGGGTCTAGATACGCAGTATTTT. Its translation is CASSHRQRGGLDTQYF. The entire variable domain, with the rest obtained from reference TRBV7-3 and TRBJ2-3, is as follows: GAGVSQTPSNKVTEKGKYVELRCDPISGHTALYWYRQSLGQGPEFLIYFQGTGAADDSGLPNDRFFAVRPEGSVSTLKIQRTERGDSAVYLCASSHRQRGGLDTQYFGPGTRLTVL.

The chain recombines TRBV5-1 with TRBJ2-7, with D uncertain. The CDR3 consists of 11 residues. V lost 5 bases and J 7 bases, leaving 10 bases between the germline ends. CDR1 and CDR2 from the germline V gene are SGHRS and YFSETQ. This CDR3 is CASSSEREQYF. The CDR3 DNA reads TGCGCCAGCAGTTCTGAGCGTGAGCAGTACTTC.

The CDR3 reads CASSLAQGSLANEQFF. The CDR3 DNA is TGCGCCAGCAGCTTGGCCCAGGGTTCCCTGGCCAATGAGCAGTTCTTC. The V call is TRBV5-1, the J call TRBJ2-1; tentative D call: TRBD1 (5 bases). The CDR3 covers 16 residues. In germline, CDR1 is SGHRS, CDR2 YFSETQ. Trimming pared 0 bases from V and 6 bases from J, leaving 16 bases between.

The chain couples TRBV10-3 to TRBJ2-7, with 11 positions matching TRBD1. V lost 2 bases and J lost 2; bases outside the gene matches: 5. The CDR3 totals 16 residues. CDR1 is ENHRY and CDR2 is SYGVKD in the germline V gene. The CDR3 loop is CAISETRDRGTYEQYF. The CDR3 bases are TGTGCCATCAGTGAGACCCGGGACAGGGGGACCTACGAGCAGTACTTC.

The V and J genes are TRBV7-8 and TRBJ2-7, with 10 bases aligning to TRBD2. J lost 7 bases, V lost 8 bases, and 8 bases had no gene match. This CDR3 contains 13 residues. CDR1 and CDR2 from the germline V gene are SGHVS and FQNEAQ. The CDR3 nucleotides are TGTGCCAGCGACCCGCTAGCGGGGGATGAGCAGTACTTC. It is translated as CASDPLAGDEQYF. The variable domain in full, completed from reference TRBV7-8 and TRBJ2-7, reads GAGVSQSPRYKVAKRGQDVALRCDPISGHVSLFWYQQALGQGPEFLTYFQNEAQLDKSGLPSDRFFAERPEGSVSTLKIQRTQQEDSAVYLCASDPLAGDEQYFGPGTRLTVT.

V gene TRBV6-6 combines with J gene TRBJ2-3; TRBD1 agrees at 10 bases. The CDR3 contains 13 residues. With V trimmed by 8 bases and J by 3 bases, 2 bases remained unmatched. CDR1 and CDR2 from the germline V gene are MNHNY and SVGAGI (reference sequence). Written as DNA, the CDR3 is TGTGCCAGCGGACAGGGGGGAACAGATACGCAGTATTTT. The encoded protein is CASGQGGTDTQYF.

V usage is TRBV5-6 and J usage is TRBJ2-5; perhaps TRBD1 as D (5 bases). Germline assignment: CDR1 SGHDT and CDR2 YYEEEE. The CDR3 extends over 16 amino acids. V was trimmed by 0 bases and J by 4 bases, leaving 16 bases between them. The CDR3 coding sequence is TGTGCCAGCAGCTTGGGTTGGGTGGACACCACAGAGACCCAGTACTTC. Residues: CASSLGWVDTTETQYF.